This T cell receptor beta chain comes out of a study of blood T cell repertoires in COVID-19. Overall study: Donors in the United States, Italy and Spain gave samples during acute or convalescent COVID-19. Nucleic acid was either cDNA or gDNA, and it came from T cells, B-cell-depleted T cells, or PBMCs.

Source study methods: Estimated nucleated cell counts came from reference gene primer amplification. The repertoire was sequenced with immunoSEQ multiplex PCR; TCRdb's copy has only in-frame clones and lacks some. That table supplies the V and J calls and clone size; D and trimming were determined from the DNA. The repertoire consists of hundreds of thousands of clones, with roughly 85% occurring once and the leading ten covering under 4%. Germline CDR1 reads KGHDR; CDR2 reads SFDVKD. The CDR3 runs to 15 residues. The V gene end was trimmed by 4 bases and the J gene end by 8 bases; junction bases not matched to a gene: 10.

This TCR came from a woman under 30 with acute or convalescent COVID-19. The sample was peripheral blood. The gene calls are TRBV24-1 and TRBJ2-1; 7 bases match TRBD1. This chain's CDR3 is CATSEGQRFLDEQFF. CDR3 DNA sequence: TGTGCCACCAGTGAGGGACAGCGATTTCTCGATGAGCAGTTCTTC.